This TCR beta chain was captured in a study of patients and donors after allogeneic stem cell transplantation. CDR1 is SGHRS, CDR2 YFSETQ, per germline. The CDR3 covers 15 residues. V shed 0 bases and J shed 5 bases, with 12 bases lying between them. This clonotype was seen only a few times. TCRdb independently ran MiXCR on the RT-PCR reads; one entry per CDR3 protein. The repertoire holds about 960,000 distinct CDR3 sequences, under 20% seen once, with around 6% in the top ten. The chain carries TRBV5-1 and TRBJ2-1; D remains unclear. This TCR was sampled from a human donor who was either an allogeneic HSCT recipient or a stem cell or donor lymphocyte infusion donor (not recorded which). It is not recorded whose cells these are; they may come from a transplant donor. Sample: blood, either unsorted or a sorted T cell fraction (not recorded which). This CDR3 is CASSLGVVGNNEQFF. CDR3 in DNA: TGCGCCAGCAGCTTGGGAGTGGTTGGCAACAATGAGCAGTTCTTC.